The 4 T cell receptor beta chains below were found in one sample sequenced in a study of human T cells and chemical hapten exposure. TCRdb itself ran the RACE reads through MiXCR, one entry per CDR3 protein. This sample carries some 380,000 distinct CDR3 sequences, nearly 5% of them seen once, and the ten largest clones take about 2.1%. As to time point: patch test 1, 2 weeks after DPC sensitization. Stated treatment: therapeutic diphenylcyclopropenone sensitization with weekly scalp DPC. Source: whole blood, taken in connection with sensitization to the hapten diphenylcyclopropenone (DPC). Every receptor here comes from a woman aged 45-65 years with alopecia areata. Some clones in this sample may be carry-over from other donors' samples.

The chain recombines TRBV9 with TRBJ2-1; D is ambiguous. The V end lost 0 bases, the J end lost 1 base, and 11 bases lay between the germline ends. The germline V gene encodes CDR1 SGDLS and CDR2 YYNGEE. The CDR3 length is 16 residues. The CDR3 nucleotides read TGTGCCAGCAGCGTAGTTGCTAGTTGGTCCTACAATGAGCAGTTCTTC. Translating gives CASSVVASWSYNEQFF.

This clonotype was detected a few times. The J gene is TRBJ1-2, the V gene TRBV9, with 7 bases lining up with TRBD1. Trimming at V came to 4 bases and at J to 4 bases, leaving 7 bases not matched to a gene. Germline loops: CDR1 SGDLS, CDR2 YYNGEE. There are 14 residues in the CDR3. The DNA for the CDR3 is TGTGCCAGCAGCCCAGGGGACAGAACCTATGGCTACACCTTC. This encodes CASSPGDRTYGYTF.

The chain joins TRBV5-1 to TRBJ2-5, with 9 bases aligning to TRBD2. Germline V lookup: CDR1 SGHRS, CDR2 YFSETQ. After removal of 0 bases from V and 3 bases from J, the junction contained 6 bases not matched to a gene. CDR3 length equals 16 residues. CDR3 in amino acids: CASSLEGSGSEETQYF. Here the CDR3 DNA reads TGCGCCAGCAGCTTGGAGGGTAGCGGGAGTGAAGAGACCCAGTACTTC.

The chain employs TRBV4-3 and TRBJ1-3; D might be TRBD1 (5 bases). Germline V gives CDR1 LGHNA, CDR2 YSLEER. V lost 1 base to trimming and J lost 6 bases, with 16 bases between them. This CDR3 region has 16 residues. The CDR3 loop reads CASSQGPGFAENTIYF. As DNA, the CDR3 is TGCGCCAGCAGCCAAGGCCCAGGGTTCGCCGAAAACACCATATATTTT.